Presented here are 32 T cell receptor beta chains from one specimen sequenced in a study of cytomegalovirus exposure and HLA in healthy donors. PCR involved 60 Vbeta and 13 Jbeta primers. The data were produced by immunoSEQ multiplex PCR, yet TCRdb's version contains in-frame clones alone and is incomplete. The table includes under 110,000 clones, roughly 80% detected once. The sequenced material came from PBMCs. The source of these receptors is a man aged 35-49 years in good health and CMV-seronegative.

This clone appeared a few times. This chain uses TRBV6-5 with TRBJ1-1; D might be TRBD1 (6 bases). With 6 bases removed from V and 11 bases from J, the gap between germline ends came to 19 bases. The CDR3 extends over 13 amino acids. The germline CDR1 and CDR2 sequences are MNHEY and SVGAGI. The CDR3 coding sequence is TGTGCCAGCAGCAGACAGGCGCAGGGTGGGGCTTTCTTT. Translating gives CASSRQAQGGAFF.

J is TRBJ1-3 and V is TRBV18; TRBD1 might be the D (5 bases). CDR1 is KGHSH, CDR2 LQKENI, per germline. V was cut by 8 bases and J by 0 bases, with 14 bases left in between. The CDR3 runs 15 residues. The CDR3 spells CASAPAGGSGNTIYF. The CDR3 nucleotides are TGTGCCAGCGCCCCCGCGGGGGGCTCTGGAAACACCATATATTTT.

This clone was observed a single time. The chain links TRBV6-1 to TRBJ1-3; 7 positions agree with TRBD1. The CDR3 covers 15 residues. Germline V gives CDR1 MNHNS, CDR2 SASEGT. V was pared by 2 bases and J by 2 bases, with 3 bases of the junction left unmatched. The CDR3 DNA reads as TGTGCCAGCAGTGAACAACAGGGGACTGGAAACACCATATATTTT. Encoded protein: CASSEQQGTGNTIYF.

The CDR3 is CASSLNLGATEAFF. CDR3 nucleotides: TGTGCCAGCAGCTTAAATCTGGGGGCCACTGAAGCTTTCTTT. V usage is TRBV7-2 and J usage is TRBJ1-1, with D possibly TRBD1 on 6 matching bases. The germline V and J ends were trimmed by 2 bases and 4 bases, with 11 bases remaining between them. The germline V gene has CDR1 SGHTA and CDR2 FQGNSA. This CDR3 region has 14 residues.

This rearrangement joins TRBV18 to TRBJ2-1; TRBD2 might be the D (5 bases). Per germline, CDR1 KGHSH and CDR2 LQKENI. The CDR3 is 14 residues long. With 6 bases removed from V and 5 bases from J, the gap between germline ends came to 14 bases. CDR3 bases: TGTGCCAGCTCCCCCGGACTGGCCCACAATGAGCAGTTCTTC. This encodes CASSPGLAHNEQFF.

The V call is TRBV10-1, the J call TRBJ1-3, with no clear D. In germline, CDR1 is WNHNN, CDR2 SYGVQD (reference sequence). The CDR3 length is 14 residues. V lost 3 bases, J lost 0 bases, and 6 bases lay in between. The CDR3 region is CASSDSGSGNTIYF. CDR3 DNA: TGCGCCAGCAGTGATTCGGGCTCTGGAAACACCATATATTTT.

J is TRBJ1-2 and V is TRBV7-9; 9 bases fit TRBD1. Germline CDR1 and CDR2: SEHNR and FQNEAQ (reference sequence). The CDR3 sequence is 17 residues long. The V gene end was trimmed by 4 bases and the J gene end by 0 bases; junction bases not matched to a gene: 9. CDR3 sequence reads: CASSSRGQGQTNYGYTF. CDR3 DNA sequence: TGTGCCAGCAGCTCCCGCGGACAGGGGCAAACTAACTATGGCTACACCTTC.

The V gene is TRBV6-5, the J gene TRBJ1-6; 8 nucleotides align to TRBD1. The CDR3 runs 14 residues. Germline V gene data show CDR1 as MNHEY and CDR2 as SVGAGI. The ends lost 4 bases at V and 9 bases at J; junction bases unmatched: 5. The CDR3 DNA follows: TGTGCCAGCAGTTCCCAGGGGGCAAGTTCACCCCTCCACTTT. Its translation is CASSSQGASSPLHF.

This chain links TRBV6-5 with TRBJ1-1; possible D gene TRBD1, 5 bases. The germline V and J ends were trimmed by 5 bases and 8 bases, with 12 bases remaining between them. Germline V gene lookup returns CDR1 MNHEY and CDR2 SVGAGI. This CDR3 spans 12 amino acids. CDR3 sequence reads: CASSRGSSEAFF. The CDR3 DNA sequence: TGTGCCAGCAGTAGGGGAAGTAGCGAAGCTTTCTTT.

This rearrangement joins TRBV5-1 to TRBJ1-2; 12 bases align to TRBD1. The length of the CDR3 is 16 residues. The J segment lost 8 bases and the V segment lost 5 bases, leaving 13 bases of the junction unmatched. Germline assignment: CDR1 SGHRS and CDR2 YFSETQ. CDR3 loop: CASRQPGTGGAGGYTF. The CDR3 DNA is TGCGCCAGCAGACAACCCGGGACAGGGGGCGCGGGGGGCTACACCTTC.

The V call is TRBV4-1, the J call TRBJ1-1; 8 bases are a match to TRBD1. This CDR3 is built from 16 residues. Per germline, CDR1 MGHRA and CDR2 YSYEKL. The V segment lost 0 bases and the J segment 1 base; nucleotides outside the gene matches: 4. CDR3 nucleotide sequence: TGCGCCAGCAGCCAAGACCGGACAGGGAAGAACACTGAAGCTTTCTTT. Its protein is CASSQDRTGKNTEAFF.

Written as DNA, the CDR3 is TGCGCCAGCAGTGAGACAGCTTCCCTCTATGGCTACACCTTC. It is translated as CASSETASLYGYTF. The chain joins TRBV10-2 to TRBJ1-2; D unclear. CDR3 length equals 14 residues. Germline loops: CDR1 WSHSY, CDR2 SAAADI. The V end was cut by 2 bases, the J end by 4 bases, with 11 bases between.

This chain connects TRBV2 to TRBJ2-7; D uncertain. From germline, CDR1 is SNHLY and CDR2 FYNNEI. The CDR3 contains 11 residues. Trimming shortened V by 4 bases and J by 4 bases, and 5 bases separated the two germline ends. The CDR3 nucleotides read TGTGCCAGCAGTGGAACTTACGAGCAGTACTTC. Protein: CASSGTYEQYF.

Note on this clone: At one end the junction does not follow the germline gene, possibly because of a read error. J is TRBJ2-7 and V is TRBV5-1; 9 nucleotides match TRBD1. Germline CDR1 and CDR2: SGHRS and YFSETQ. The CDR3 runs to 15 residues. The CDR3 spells CASSPGQGGPYERYF. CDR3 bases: TGCGCCAGCAGCCCGGGACAGGGTGGCCCCTACGAGCGGTACTTC.

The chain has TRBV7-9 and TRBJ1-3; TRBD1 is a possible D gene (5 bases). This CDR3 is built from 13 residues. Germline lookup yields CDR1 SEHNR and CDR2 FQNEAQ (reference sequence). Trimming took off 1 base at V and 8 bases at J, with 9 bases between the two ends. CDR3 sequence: CASSLGTGDTIYF. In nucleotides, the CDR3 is TGTGCCAGCAGCTTAGGGACGGGGGACACCATATATTTT.

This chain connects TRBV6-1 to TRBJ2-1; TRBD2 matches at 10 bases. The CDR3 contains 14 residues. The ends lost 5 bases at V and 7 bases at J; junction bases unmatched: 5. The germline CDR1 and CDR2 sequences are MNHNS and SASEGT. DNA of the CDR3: TGTGCCAGCAGTAGCGGGGGGGCCGGGAATGAGCAGTTCTTC. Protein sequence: CASSSGGAGNEQFF.

CDR3 DNA sequence: TGTGCCAGCAGCCTCCAGGGGGTGGGTGAAAAACTGTTTTTT. It is translated as CASSLQGVGEKLFF. V is TRBV5-4 and J is TRBJ1-4; 7 bases match TRBD1. Unmatched junction bases numbered 7, after V lost 4 bases and J lost 7 bases. This CDR3 has 14 amino acids. Germline assignment: CDR1 SGHNT and CDR2 YYREEE (reference sequence).

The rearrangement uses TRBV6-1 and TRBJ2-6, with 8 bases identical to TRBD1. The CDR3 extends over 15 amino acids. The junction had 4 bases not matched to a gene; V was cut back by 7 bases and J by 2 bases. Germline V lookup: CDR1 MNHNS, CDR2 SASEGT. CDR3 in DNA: TGTGCCAGCACAGGGGGCCTCGCTGGGGCCAACGTCCTGACTTTC. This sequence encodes CASTGGLAGANVLTF.

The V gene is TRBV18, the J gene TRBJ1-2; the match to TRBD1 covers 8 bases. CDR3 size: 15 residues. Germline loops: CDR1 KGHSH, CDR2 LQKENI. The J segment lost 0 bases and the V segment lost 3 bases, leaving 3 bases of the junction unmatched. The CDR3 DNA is TGTGCCAGCTCACCCGGACAGGGTCCTAACTATGGCTACACCTTC. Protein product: CASSPGQGPNYGYTF.

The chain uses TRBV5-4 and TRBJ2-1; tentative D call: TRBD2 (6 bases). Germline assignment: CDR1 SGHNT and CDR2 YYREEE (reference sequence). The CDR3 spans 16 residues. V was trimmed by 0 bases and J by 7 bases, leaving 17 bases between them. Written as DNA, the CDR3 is TGTGCCAGCAGCTTGGGGGGAGGAGAGGGTCGGAATGAGCAGTTCTTC. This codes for CASSLGGGEGRNEQFF.

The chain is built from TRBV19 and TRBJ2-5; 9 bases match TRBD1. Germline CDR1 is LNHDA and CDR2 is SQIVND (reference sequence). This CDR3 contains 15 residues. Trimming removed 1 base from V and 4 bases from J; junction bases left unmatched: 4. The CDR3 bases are TGTGCCAGTAGTATAGCAGGGACAGGGCGAGAGACCCAGTACTTC. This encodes CASSIAGTGRETQYF.

The CDR3 loop reads CASSLALGGGASEQFF. The CDR3 bases are TGTGCCAGCAGCTTAGCGCTTGGTGGGGGGGCAAGTGAGCAGTTCTTC. The rearrangement joins TRBV7-2 to TRBJ2-1, with a weak D call TRBD2 (7 bases). There are 16 residues in the CDR3. V shed 0 bases and J shed 9 bases, with 18 bases lying between them. In germline, CDR1 is SGHTA, CDR2 FQGNSA.

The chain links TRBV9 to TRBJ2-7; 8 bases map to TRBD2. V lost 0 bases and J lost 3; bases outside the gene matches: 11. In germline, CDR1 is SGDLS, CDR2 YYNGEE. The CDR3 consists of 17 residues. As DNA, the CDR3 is TGTGCCAGCAGCGTAGGGGGGTCTGCGGGGGGCTACTACGAGCAGTACTTC. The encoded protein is CASSVGGSAGGYYEQYF. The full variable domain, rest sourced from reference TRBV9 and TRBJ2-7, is DSGVTQTPKHLITATGQRVTLRCSPRSGDLSVYWYQQSLDQGLQFLIQYYNGEERAKGNILERFSAQQFPDLHSELNLSSLELGDSALYFCASSVGGSAGGYYEQYFGPGTRLTVT.

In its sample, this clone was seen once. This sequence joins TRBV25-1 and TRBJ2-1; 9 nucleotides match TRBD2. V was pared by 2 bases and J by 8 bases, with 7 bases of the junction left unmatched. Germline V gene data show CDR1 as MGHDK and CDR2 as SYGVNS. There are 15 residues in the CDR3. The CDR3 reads CASSELSGGLDEQFF. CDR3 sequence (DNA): TGTGCCAGCAGTGAACTAAGCGGGGGGCTGGATGAGCAGTTCTTC. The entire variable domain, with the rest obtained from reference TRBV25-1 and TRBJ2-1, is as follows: EADIYQTPRYLVIGTGKKITLECSQTMGHDKMYWYQQDPGMELHLIHYSYGVNSTEKGDLSSESTVSRIRTEHFPLTLESARPSHTSQYLCASSELSGGLDEQFFGPGTRLTVL.

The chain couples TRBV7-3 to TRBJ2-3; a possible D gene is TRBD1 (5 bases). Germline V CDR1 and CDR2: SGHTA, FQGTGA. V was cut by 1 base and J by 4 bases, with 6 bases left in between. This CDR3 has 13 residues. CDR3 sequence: CASSLRGADTQYF. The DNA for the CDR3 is TGTGCCAGCAGCTTAAGGGGCGCAGATACGCAGTATTTT.

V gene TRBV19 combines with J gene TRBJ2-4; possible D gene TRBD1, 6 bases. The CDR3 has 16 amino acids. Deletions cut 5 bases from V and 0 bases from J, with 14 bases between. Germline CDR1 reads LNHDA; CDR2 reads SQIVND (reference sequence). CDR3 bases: TGTGCCAGTAGTGGCTCAGGGGAGTTAGCCAAAAACATTCAGTACTTC. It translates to CASSGSGELAKNIQYF. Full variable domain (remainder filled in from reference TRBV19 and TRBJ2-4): DGGITQSPKYLFRKEGQNVTLSCEQNLNHDAMYWYRQDPGQGLRLIYYSQIVNDFQKGDIAEGYSVSREKKESFPLTVTSAQKNPTAFYLCASSGSGELAKNIQYFGAGTRLSVL.

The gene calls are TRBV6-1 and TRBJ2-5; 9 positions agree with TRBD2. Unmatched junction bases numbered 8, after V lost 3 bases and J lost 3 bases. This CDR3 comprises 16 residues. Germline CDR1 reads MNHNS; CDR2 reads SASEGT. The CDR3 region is CASSESLAGDKETQYF. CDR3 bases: TGTGCCAGCAGTGAGTCGTTAGCGGGGGATAAAGAGACCCAGTACTTC.

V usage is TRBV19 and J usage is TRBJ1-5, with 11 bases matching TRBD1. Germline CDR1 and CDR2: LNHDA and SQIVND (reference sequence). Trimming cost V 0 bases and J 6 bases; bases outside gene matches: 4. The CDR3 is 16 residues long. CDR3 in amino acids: CASSIEGTGGIQPQHF. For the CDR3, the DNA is TGTGCCAGTAGTATAGAAGGGACAGGGGGGATTCAGCCCCAGCATTTT.

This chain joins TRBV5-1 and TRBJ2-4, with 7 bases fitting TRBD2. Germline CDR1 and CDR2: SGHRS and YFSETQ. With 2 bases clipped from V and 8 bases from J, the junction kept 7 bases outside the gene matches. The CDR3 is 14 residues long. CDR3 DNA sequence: TGCGCCAGCAGCTTTTCGGGGGGTAAGGACATTCAGTACTTC. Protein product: CASSFSGGKDIQYF.

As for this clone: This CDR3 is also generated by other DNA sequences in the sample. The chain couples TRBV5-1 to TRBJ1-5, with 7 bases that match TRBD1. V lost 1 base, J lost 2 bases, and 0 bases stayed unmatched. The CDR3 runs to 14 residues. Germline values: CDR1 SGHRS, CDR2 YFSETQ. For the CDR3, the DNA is TGCGCCAGCAGCTTGACAGGGGGCAATCAGCCCCAGCATTTT. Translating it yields CASSLTGGNQPQHF.

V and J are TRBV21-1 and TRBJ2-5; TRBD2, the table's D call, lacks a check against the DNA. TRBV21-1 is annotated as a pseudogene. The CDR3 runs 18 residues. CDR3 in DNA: TGTGCCAGCAGCCCCCCAGGGAGAAGCGGGGGCCTCCAAGAGACCCAGTACTTC. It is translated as CASSPPGRSGGLQETQYF.

The CDR3 loop reads CSVDQTGGWETQYF. The CDR3 DNA reads TGCAGCGTTGACCAGACAGGGGGTTGGGAGACCCAGTACTTC. The rearrangement links TRBV29-1 to TRBJ2-5; TRBD1 matches at 9 bases. This CDR3 comprises 14 residues. CDR1 and CDR2 (germline): SQVTM, ANQGSEA. V gave up 3 bases and J gave up 5 bases; unmatched junction bases: 7.